A selection of T cell receptor beta chains follows, all from one sample in a study of blood T cells in healthy people across ages. TCRdb fed the 5' RACE reads into MiXCR, producing one record per CDR3 protein. The profile covers around 800,000 distinct CDR3 sequences, with 35% to 60% appearing a single time and around 18% taken by the ten largest. Material for sequencing was blood. These receptors came from a man aged 80 or over in good health. CDR3s include the opening cysteine and the closing phenylalanine or tryptophan. D genes are given only for firm matches. Clone size is shown for a subset of rows, as once, few, many or a class of expanded clone.

>TRBJ2-6|.|.|15|TRBV13
TGTGCCAGCAGCCCCAAGGGGCCAGGGGCCAACGTCCTGACTTTC
CASSPKGPGANVLTF
>TRBJ1-2|few|.|15|TRBV18
TGTGCCAGCTCACAAGAACAGGGAGCCGACTATGGCTACACCTTC
CASSQEQGADYGYTF
>TRBJ1-1|.|.|15|TRBV2
TGTGCCAGCAAAGAGGACGGACTGGTGAACACTGAAGCTTTCTTT
CASKEDGLVNTEAFF
>TRBJ2-5|few|TRBD1|15|TRBV3-1
TGTGCCAGCAGCCAAGTAAGGGGGCCGGGGGAGACCCAGTACTTC
CASSQVRGPGETQYF
>TRBJ2-1|.|.|15|TRBV7-9
TGTGCCAGCAGCCAAGTGACGGGGCTCTACAATGAGCAGTTCTTC
CASSQVTGLYNEQFF
>TRBJ2-7|many|.|15|TRBV28
TGTGCCAGCAGCCGGACTGGACAGCGCTCCTACGAGCAGTACTTC
CASSRTGQRSYEQYF
>TRBJ2-5|many|.|15|TRBV20-1
TGCAGTGCTAGAGACTCAACGACAGGATCAGAGACCCAGTACTTC
CSARDSTTGSETQYF
>TRBJ2-2|.|.|15|TRBV30
TGTGCCTGGAGTGTTCCCAGGGTCAACACCGGGGAGCTGTTTTTT
CAWSVPRVNTGELFF
>TRBJ1-4|.|TRBD1|17|TRBV12-3/TRBV12-4
TGTGCCAGCAGTTTAGCGCCAAACAGGGGGACTAATGAAAAACTGTTTTTT
CASSLAPNRGTNEKLFF
>TRBJ2-7|.|TRBD2|15|TRBV6-2/TRBV6-3
TGTGCCAGCGTCGAGACAGCGGGAGGGCCTTACGAGCAGTACTTC
CASVETAGGPYEQYF
>TRBJ2-5|few|.|14|TRBV12-3/TRBV12-4
TGTGCCAGCAGGTTTGGGCAGGGGGGAGAGACCCAGTACTTC
CASRFGQGGETQYF
>TRBJ2-3|.|TRBD2|17|TRBV6-2/TRBV6-3
TGTGCCAGCAGTTCTCCGGGACTAGCAGTCTCTCTAGATACGCAGTATTTT
CASSSPGLAVSLDTQYF
>TRBJ2-3|many|.|13|TRBV7-9
TGTGCCAGCAGCGTACTCGAGACAGATACGCAGTATTTT
CASSVLETDTQYF
>TRBJ1-1|few|.|14|TRBV20-1
TGCAGTGCTAGGGCACAGGGCTTTGGGACTGAAGCTTTCTTT
CSARAQGFGTEAFF
>TRBJ2-7|few|.|15|TRBV5-6
TGTGCCAGCAGTCTGAGCCCCGGTGGGCCCTACGAGCAGTACTTC
CASSLSPGGPYEQYF
>TRBJ1-3|.|.|17|TRBV11-3
TGTGCCAGCAGCTCCGCCTCGGGGTTTAACTCTGGAAACACCATATATTTT
CASSSASGFNSGNTIYF
>TRBJ2-4|.|.|12|TRBV20-1
TGCAGTACTACAGAGGAGGGGGGAGAGCAGTACTTC
CSTTEEGGEQYF
>TRBJ1-1|.|.|13|TRBV9
TGTGCCAGCAGCGTAAGGTGGACCACTGAAGCTTTCTTT
CASSVRWTTEAFF
>TRBJ1-5|.|.|13|TRBV20-1
TGCAGTGCTAGAGATCTGGCAAATCAGCCCCAGCATTTT
CSARDLANQPQHF
>TRBJ2-5|.|TRBD2|18|TRBV3-1
TGTGCCAGCAGCCAAGATAGGCTAGCGGGATTGGGGCAAGAGACCCAGTACTTC
CASSQDRLAGLGQETQYF
>TRBJ2-7|.|TRBD2|14|TRBV20-1
TGCAGTGCCGAGGGACTAGCGGGTGACTACGAGCAGTACTTC
CSAEGLAGDYEQYF
>TRBJ2-3|.|TRBD1|14|TRBV28
TGTGCCAGCTGTTCCGGGACAGGGCTATATGCGCAGTATTTT
CASCSGTGLYAQYF
>TRBJ2-1|few|TRBD2|13|TRBV7-2
TGTGCCAGCAGCTTATCCGCGGGAGGGCCGGAGTTCTTC
CASSLSAGGPEFF
>TRBJ2-1|.|.|12|TRBV20-1
TGCAGTGCTAGACCGGGCTTCAATGAGCAGTTCTTC
CSARPGFNEQFF
>TRBJ2-7|.|.|14|TRBV20-1
TGCAGTGCTAGTAGTGCGGGGGCGTCCTACGAGCAGTACTTC
CSASSAGASYEQYF
>TRBJ2-5|.|TRBD2|16|TRBV5-1
TGCGCCAGCAGTCCGGTGACTAGCGGGAGCAGGGAGACCCAGTACTTC
CASSPVTSGSRETQYF
>TRBJ2-1|.|.|14|TRBV7-6
TGTGCCAGCAGCTTAGGTCCTGCCTACGGGGAGCAGTTCTTC
CASSLGPAYGEQFF
>TRBJ2-1|few|.|16|TRBV4-2
TGTGCCAGCAGCCAAGTACGAGGGGGCTCCTACAATGAGCAGTTCTTC
CASSQVRGGSYNEQFF
>TRBJ2-2|.|TRBD2|17|TRBV7-3
TGTGCCAGCACCCCCCCTGGGTTGGCGGGAGACACCGGGGAGCTGTTTTTT
CASTPPGLAGDTGELFF
>TRBJ2-7|large|.|13|TRBV6-5
TGTGCCAGCACCCCTGACACCGGCTACGAGCAGTACTTC
CASTPDTGYEQYF
>TRBJ1-6|.|.|15|TRBV5-1
TGCGCCAGCAGCTTGGAAGGATTAACGCGATCACCCCTCCACTTT
CASSLEGLTRSPLHF
>TRBJ2-7|few|TRBD1|14|TRBV20-1
TGCAGTGCCTTACCGGACAGGGGGATGTACGAGCAGTACTTC
CSALPDRGMYEQYF
>TRBJ2-1|.|.|16|TRBV18
TGTGCCAGCTCACCCCCTTCCACGAATTTCTACAATGAGCAGTTCTTC
CASSPPSTNFYNEQFF
>TRBJ2-5|few|.|13|TRBV27
TGTGCCAACAGTGTGACAGACCAAGAGACCCAGTACTTC
CANSVTDQETQYF
>TRBJ1-2|.|.|15|TRBV2
TGTGCCAGCAGTGATTCCGGGACGGCTACCTATGGCTACACCTTC
CASSDSGTATYGYTF
>TRBJ2-7|.|.|16|TRBV18
TGTGCCAGCTCACCCACGTTAAACCCTGAGAGGGGCGAGCAGTACTTC
CASSPTLNPERGEQYF
>TRBJ2-3|.|TRBD2|15|TRBV20-1
TGCAGTGCTAGAGGAAGTAGCGGGTACACAGATACGCAGTATTTT
CSARGSSGYTDTQYF
>TRBJ2-1|once|TRBD2|13|TRBV6-1
TGTGCCGGCCGGGGGGATCCCTCCAGGGAGCAGTTCTTC
CAGRGDPSREQFF
>TRBJ2-1|.|.|15|TRBV5-1
TGCGCCAGCAGCCAAAGGACAGACTACTACAATGAGCAGTTCTTC
CASSQRTDYYNEQFF
>TRBJ2-2|.|TRBD2|14|TRBV5-1
TGCGCCAGCCACCCCGCGGGAGGGCCCGGGGAGCTGTTTTTT
CASHPAGGPGELFF
>TRBJ2-1|.|.|14|TRBV20-1
TGCAGTGCTAGTGTTCCGGGGGTTACCAATGAGCAGTTCTTC
CSASVPGVTNEQFF